Below, one T cell receptor beta chain is given with its context. Its antigen target is currently unknown. Per-base quality was not reported, and no clone a single base away is much larger than it. Patients with autoimmune disease history or receiving systemic immunosuppression were excluded from the trial. Peripheral blood for TCR sequencing was collected from all dose cohorts at baseline, on cycle 4 day 1, and on cycle 7 day 1. Samples were obtained from an open-label, multicenter, first-in-human phase I dose-escalation trial of ivuxolimab. Adults with locally advanced or metastatic head and neck squamous cell, hepatocellular, melanoma or renal cell carcinoma were enrolled in the trial. Before TCR sequencing, CD4+ T cells and CD8+ T cells were sorted from peripheral blood as separate populations. The data stem from a study of OX40 agonist ivuxolimab in advanced cancers. Some background on the complete study: Ivuxolimab was a fully human IgG2 agonistic monoclonal antibody targeting the costimulatory receptor OX40 (CD134). Intravenous ivuxolimab was administered to patients every 2 weeks at six dose levels: 0.01, 0.1, 0.3, 1.5, 3 and 10 mg/kg. Of the roughly 51 dose-escalation patients, hepatocellular carcinoma was present in roughly 19, melanoma in approximately 15, renal cell carcinoma in 9 and head and neck cancer in 9. The dose-escalation cohort was about 86% male with a mean age of about 65 years, ranging from about 23 to 85. Prior anti-PD-1, anti-PD-L1 or anti-CTLA-4 therapy was permitted, and checkpoint inhibitors had been received by roughly 40% of dose-escalation patients. Partial responses occurred in three dose-escalation patients, of whom one had hepatocellular carcinoma and two had cutaneous melanoma. Peripheral TCRbeta sequencing was intended to test whether TCR sequence diversity was altered and clonal T-cell expansion was caused by ivuxolimab. The paper describes the monotherapy dose-escalation part (N of about 57 patients) of the phase I trial of ivuxolimab.

What the authors observed across the whole study: In the 0.1-3.0 mg/kg groups, partial responders had among the lowest normalized peripheral clonal expansion, particularly in CD8+ T cells. At doses of 0.1 to 3.0 mg/kg, clonal expansion of both CD4+ and CD8+ T cells in blood was seen between baseline and week 6. Low levels of normalized T-cell clonal expansion were also seen in some patients who did not respond. Antigen specificity was not determined for the clonally expanded peripheral T cells. On average, CD8+ T cells showed more expanded clones than CD4+ T cells after ivuxolimab.

Genomic DNA was isolated from the sorted cells so that the TCRbeta CDR3 region could be sequenced. TCRbeta CDR3 regions were sequenced using the immunoSEQ Assay. Imported from immuneACCESS, the table was reduced by TCRdb to in-frame sequences with V and J called. These copies leave out some clones; in studies compared against another copy, an unresolved V gene accounts for under half, and the cause of the remainder is not known. This sample lists 27,000 or so clones; around four fifths were detected once. The biggest ten clones account for approximately 12% of the sample. The V and J ends are trimmed by 3 bases and 3 bases, leaving 14 bases between them. Based on the germline V gene, the CDR1 and CDR2 sequences are MGHRA and YSYEKL. From the cysteine through the phenylalanine, the CDR3 covers 15 amino acids. The DNA shown is the 45-base CDR3, in frame from base 1.

The sequencing here drew on CD4+ or CD8+ T cells sorted from blood, taken in a trial of the OX40 agonist ivuxolimab. This TCR was recovered from an adult with an advanced solid tumor such as melanoma, head and neck, liver or kidney cancer. The chain joins TRBV4-1 to TRBJ1-1, with the identity of the D gene unclear. The nucleotide sequence is given as TGCGCCAGCAGCCACCCGGTGGGGTGGGACACTGAAGCTTTCTTT. Protein translation: CASSHPVGWDTEAFF.